The 26 T cell receptor beta chains reported below all come from one sample, sequenced in a study of T cells in Graves' hyperthyroidism and ophthalmopathy. There were TCR beta CDR3 regions amplified from RNA transcripts. First-round RT-PCR with HTBI primers amplified the TCR CDR3 region. Using its own MiXCR run on the multiplex PCR reads, TCRdb lists one record per CDR3 protein. The table records 550,000 to 650,000 distinct CDR3 sequences, 14% of them present only once. Sequencing input: blood. The source of these receptors is a woman aged 40-49 years with Graves' hyperthyroidism.

Comment on this clonotype: Sequence at one end of the junction differs from germline and may be a read error. The chain is built from TRBV25-1 and TRBJ1-1, with TRBD1 as a possible D gene (5 bases). This CDR3 region has 15 residues. Germline V gene sequence: CDR1 MGHDK, CDR2 SYGVNS. CDR3 nucleotide sequence: TGTGCCAGCAGCGAATCCGGGACCGCGAACACTGAAGCTTTCTTT. This translates into CASSESGTANTEAFF.

This chain connects TRBV2 to TRBJ2-2; 9 bases line up with TRBD1. This CDR3 has 16 residues. CDR1 SNHLY and CDR2 FYNNEI come from the germline V gene. The J segment lost 2 bases and the V segment lost 4 bases, leaving 5 bases of the junction unmatched. The CDR3 protein is CASSGGQGRNTGELFF. The CDR3, as DNA: TGTGCCAGCAGTGGGGGACAGGGAAGAAACACCGGGGAGCTGTTTTTT. The whole variable domain, remainder taken from reference TRBV2 and TRBJ2-2, is EPEVTQTPSHQVTQMGQEVILRCVPISNHLYFYWYRQILGQKVEFLVSFYNNEISEKSEIFDDQFSVERPDGSNFTLKIRSTKLEDSAMYFCASSGGQGRNTGELFFGEGSRLTVL.

The table lists this clonotype with many counts. The chain couples TRBV2 to TRBJ2-3, with 14 bases that match TRBD2. Looked up from germline, CDR1 is SNHLY and CDR2 is FYNNEI. V lost 8 bases and J lost 1; bases outside the gene matches: 8. CDR3 length: 17 amino acids. The CDR3 DNA follows: TGTGCCAGCTATGGGACTAGCGGGAGAGGGGGCACAGATACGCAGTATTTT. Translated, it gives CASYGTSGRGGTDTQYF.

There are many counts of this clonotype. This chain joins TRBV5-1 and TRBJ2-7; the match to TRBD1 covers 9 bases. Germline CDR1 SGHRS, CDR2 YFSETQ. CDR3 length: 14 residues. With 0 bases clipped from V and 6 bases from J, the junction kept 4 bases outside the gene matches. The CDR3 DNA sequence: TGCGCCAGCAGCTTGGACAGGGGGCCAGTCGAGCAGTACTTC. Amino acid sequence: CASSLDRGPVEQYF. The full variable domain, in which reference TRBV5-1 and TRBJ2-7 provide the parts outside the CDR3, is KAGVTQTPRYLIKTRGQQVTLSCSPISGHRSVSWYQQTPGQGLQFLFEYFSETQRNKGNFPGRFSGRQFSNSRSEMNVSTLELGDSALYLCASSLDRGPVEQYFGPGTRLTVT.

This clonotype was detected many times. This sequence joins TRBV15 and TRBJ2-5, with D possibly matching TRBD2 (6 bases). V shed 5 bases and J shed 5 bases, with 21 bases lying between them. The CDR3 has 16 amino acids. Per germline, CDR1 LNHNV and CDR2 YYDKDF (reference sequence). CDR3 region: CATSGDGWGLGETQYF. The CDR3, as DNA: TGTGCCACCAGCGGCGATGGGTGGGGACTTGGGGAGACCCAGTACTTC.

The sample holds a few counts of this clonotype. V and J are TRBV5-6 and TRBJ1-5; 8 bases map to TRBD1. V trimming: 1 base; J trimming: 6 bases; junction bases outside the gene matches: 12. The germline CDR1 and CDR2 sequences are SGHDT and YYEEEE. This CDR3 is built from 17 residues. CDR3 DNA sequence: TGTGCCAGCAGCTTGTACTCAGGGGGCCCACATTCTCAGCCCCAGCATTTT. This gives the protein CASSLYSGGPHSQPQHF.

This clonotype was counted at least ten times. The gene calls are TRBV30 and TRBJ1-4; D perhaps matches TRBD1 (5 bases). Looked up from germline, CDR1 is GTSNPN and CDR2 is SVGIG (reference sequence). Trimming removed 5 bases at V and 8 bases at J, with 12 bases between. This CDR3 is built from 12 residues. Here the CDR3 DNA reads TGTGCCTGGGGCATCGAGGGGGAAAAACTGTTTTTT. Protein sequence: CAWGIEGEKLFF.

In this sample, this clonotype turned up many times. The rearrangement uses TRBV30 and TRBJ2-1; 8 nucleotides agree with TRBD2. The CDR3 has 15 amino acids. J gave up 7 bases and V 5 bases, and 13 bases lay outside the gene matches. Germline V lookup: CDR1 GTSNPN, CDR2 SVGIG (reference sequence). CDR3 sequence: CAWGREGGYKNEQFF. CDR3 DNA: TGTGCCTGGGGACGGGAGGGGGGGTATAAAAATGAGCAGTTCTTC.

This clonotype was observed a handful of times. This chain links TRBV11-3 with TRBJ2-1, with D uncertain. V lost 5 bases, J lost 6 bases, and 8 bases lay in between. The length of the CDR3 is 12 residues. Germline assignment: CDR1 SGHNT and CDR2 YENEEA. CDR3 region: CASSPKGNEQFF. CDR3 bases: TGTGCCAGCAGCCCCAAGGGCAATGAGCAGTTCTTC.

The rearrangement joins TRBV20-1 to TRBJ2-3; 8 bases align to TRBD2. With V trimmed by 1 base and J by 2 bases, 8 bases remained unmatched. The length of the CDR3 is 16 residues. Germline CDR1 is DFQATT and CDR2 is SNEGSKA (reference sequence). The CDR3 DNA reads TGCAGTGCTAGAGCCCCTAGCGGGCCCTTCACAGATACGCAGTATTTT. As protein: CSARAPSGPFTDTQYF.

The CDR3 nucleotides are TGCAGTGCTAAAAGGACTAGCGCCTCCTACAATGAGCAGTTCTTC. Translated: CSAKRTSASYNEQFF. The chain has TRBV20-1 and TRBJ2-1; 9 positions agree with TRBD2. CDR3 size: 15 residues. Trimming removed 4 bases from V and 0 bases from J; junction bases left unmatched: 4. Germline CDR1 reads DFQATT; CDR2 reads SNEGSKA (reference sequence).

This clonotype was detected a few times. V and J are TRBV6-1 and TRBJ2-7; D is undetermined. The CDR3 is made up of 14 amino acids. The V gene lost 4 bases and the J gene lost 0 bases, with 10 bases spanning the gap. Germline V lookup: CDR1 MNHNS, CDR2 SASEGT. CDR3 amino acids: CASSAQTFSYEQYF. For the CDR3, the DNA is TGTGCCAGCAGTGCACAGACTTTCTCCTACGAGCAGTACTTC.

This clonotype showed up many times. The J gene is TRBJ1-2, the V gene TRBV12-3 or TRBV12-4; D unclear. The CDR3 spans 13 residues. Trimming left V 6 bases short and J 0 bases short, with 8 bases between. The CDR3 DNA reads TGTGCCAGCAGGCACAAAGCTAACTATGGCTACACCTTC. It yields the protein CASRHKANYGYTF.

Ten or more counts support this clonotype. The chain carries TRBV5-1 and TRBJ2-1, with 8 bases matching TRBD2. The CDR3 runs 16 residues. J gave up 0 bases and V 3 bases, and 5 bases lay outside the gene matches. Germline CDR1 SGHRS, CDR2 YFSETQ. The CDR3 sequence: CASSSLSGNSYNEQFF. Written as DNA, the CDR3 is TGCGCCAGCAGCTCGCTTAGCGGGAACTCCTACAATGAGCAGTTCTTC.

This clonotype occurred many times. The chain links TRBV27 to TRBJ2-7; D perhaps matches TRBD2 (6 bases). The CDR3 spans 13 residues. Trimming took off 8 bases at V and 0 bases at J, with 11 bases between the two ends. Germline loops: CDR1 MNHEY, CDR2 SMNVEV (reference sequence). CDR3 nucleotide sequence: TGTGCCAGCCGTCGGGGGAGCTCCTACGAGCAGTACTTC. Amino acid sequence: CASRRGSSYEQYF.

This clonotype was counted between two and nine times. This chain links TRBV12-3 or TRBV12-4 with TRBJ2-7; the match to TRBD1 covers 9 bases. CDR3 length equals 12 residues. V lost 10 bases and J lost 3; bases outside the gene matches: 4. The CDR3 nucleotides read TGTGCCACCCGGACAGGGGACTACGAGCAGTACTTC. This codes for CATRTGDYEQYF.

This clonotype was picked up many times. J is TRBJ2-7 and V is TRBV18, with TRBD1 identical over 7 bases. The V gene's germline CDR1 is KGHSH and CDR2 LQKENI. Trimming cost V 3 bases and J 3 bases; bases outside gene matches: 5. The CDR3 loop spans 14 amino acids. CDR3 DNA: TGTGCCAGCTCACCCGGGACAGTAGACTACGAGCAGTACTTC. It specifies CASSPGTVDYEQYF. The variable domain in full, completed from reference TRBV18 and TRBJ2-7, reads NAGVMQNPRHLVRRRGQEARLRCSPMKGHSHVYWYRQLPEEGLKFMVYLQKENIIDESGMPKERFSAEFPKEGPSILRIQQVVRGDSAAYFCASSPGTVDYEQYFGPGTRLTVT.

This clonotype has at least ten counts. The chain carries TRBV13 and TRBJ2-7; the D gene is possibly TRBD1 (6 bases). V was cut by 1 base and J by 3 bases, with 16 bases left in between. The CDR3 has 16 amino acids. Germline V gene sequence: CDR1 PRHDT, CDR2 FYEKMQ (reference sequence). The CDR3 bases are TGTGCCAGCAGCTTAGATCCTACAGGGACAATCTACGAGCAGTACTTC. It is translated as CASSLDPTGTIYEQYF.

The CDR3 loop is CASGPETQYF. The CDR3 DNA follows: TGTGCCAGCGGGCCGGAGACCCAGTACTTC. J is TRBJ2-5 and V is TRBV2, with no clear D. The V end was cut by 8 bases, the J end by 5 bases, with 6 bases between. The germline V gene has CDR1 SNHLY and CDR2 FYNNEI. This CDR3 has 10 amino acids.

This clonotype appeared many times. The chain has TRBV20-1 and TRBJ2-5; 7 bases are a match to TRBD1. The V gene end was trimmed by 4 bases and the J gene end by 5 bases; junction bases not matched to a gene: 13. The CDR3 contains 15 residues. Germline values: CDR1 DFQATT, CDR2 SNEGSKA (reference sequence). The CDR3 region is CSAMRWDSWGETQYF. The CDR3 nucleotides read TGCAGTGCTATGCGGTGGGACAGTTGGGGGGAGACCCAGTACTTC.

The chain combines TRBV20-1 with TRBJ2-7; D possibly matches TRBD1 or TRBD2 (5 bases each). Germline-derived CDR1 and CDR2 are DFQATT and SNEGSKA (reference sequence). This CDR3 is built from 13 residues. Trimming took off 1 base at V and 5 bases at J, with 12 bases between the two ends. The CDR3 region is CSARVNRRDEQYF. The CDR3 DNA sequence: TGCAGTGCTAGAGTGAACAGGCGGGACGAGCAGTACTTC.

The rearrangement links TRBV20-1 to TRBJ2-1, with D possibly TRBD2 on 6 matching bases. CDR1 is DFQATT and CDR2 is SNEGSKA in the germline V gene (reference sequence). The V end lost 5 bases, the J end lost 7 bases, and 15 bases lay between the germline ends. The CDR3 is 13 amino acids. CDR3 region: CSALLAPLNEQFF. Written as DNA, the CDR3 is TGCAGTGCTCTTCTAGCGCCCCTGAATGAGCAGTTCTTC.

This clonotype was seen ten or more times. The J gene is TRBJ2-5, the V gene TRBV3-1, with a possible D match to TRBD2 (5 bases). V was trimmed by 1 base and J by 1 base, leaving 16 bases between them. Germline V gene sequence: CDR1 LGHDT, CDR2 YNNKEL (reference sequence). The CDR3 consists of 17 residues. The CDR3 reads CASSQVGRGRPQETQYF. The CDR3 region has the DNA TGTGCCAGCAGCCAAGTTGGTAGAGGGCGGCCCCAAGAGACCCAGTACTTC.

Concerning this clonotype: A much larger clone differs by one base, so this may be a read error. The chain has TRBV12-3 or TRBV12-4 and TRBJ2-1, with D perhaps matching TRBD1 (6 bases). The CDR3 runs 13 residues. V lost 4 bases and J lost 8, with 12 bases in between. CDR3 bases: TGTGCCAGCAGTTCTGGGGGCCGGGATGAGCAGTTCTTC. It yields the protein CASSSGGRDEQFF.

The genes are TRBV12-3 or TRBV12-4 and TRBJ1-5; D is unresolved. V shed 3 bases and J shed 4 bases, with 10 bases lying between them. This CDR3 is built from 14 residues. CDR3 nucleotides: TGTGCCAGCAGTTTTGGCGGAGAAAATCAGCCCCAGCATTTT. Amino acid sequence: CASSFGGENQPQHF.

This clonotype appeared many times. The V gene is TRBV5-1, the J gene TRBJ2-2, with 11 positions matching TRBD2. V was pared by 4 bases and J by 0 bases, with 2 bases of the junction left unmatched. The CDR3 contains 16 residues. Germline assignment: CDR1 SGHRS and CDR2 YFSETQ. CDR3 protein: CASSPLAGANTGELFF. The CDR3, as DNA: TGCGCCAGCAGCCCACTAGCGGGAGCGAACACCGGGGAGCTGTTTTTT. Using reference TRBV5-1 and TRBJ2-2 for the parts outside the CDR3, the full variable domain is KAGVTQTPRYLIKTRGQQVTLSCSPISGHRSVSWYQQTPGQGLQFLFEYFSETQRNKGNFPGRFSGRQFSNSRSEMNVSTLELGDSALYLCASSPLAGANTGELFFGEGSRLTVL.